These T cell receptor beta chains were read from a single sample in a study of OX40 agonist ivuxolimab in advanced cancers. Profiled with immunoSEQ multiplex PCR; TCRdb holds only in-frame clones, not every one. This table has about 100,000 clones, roughly 89% appearing once. Sequences were derived from CD4+ or CD8+ T cells sorted from blood, sampled in a trial of the OX40 agonist ivuxolimab. The receptors stem from an adult with an advanced solid tumor such as melanoma, head and neck, liver or kidney cancer. Both conserved end residues are part of each CDR3. A D gene is named only where the DNA matches it firmly. The listing skips clone size in some rows; elsewhere it reads once, few, many or a size class.

d_gene	j_gene	v_gene	abundance	CDR3nt	CDR3aa
TRBD1	TRBJ2-7	TRBV5-3	.	TGTGCCAGAAGCTTGGGACAGGGCCCTCGGTTCGAGCAGTACTTC	CARSLGQGPRFEQYF
.	TRBJ1-2	TRBV5-1	.	TGCGCCAGCAGCTTTTCGGCCGGGAACACTAACTATGGCTACACCTTC	CASSFSAGNTNYGYTF
.	TRBJ2-1	TRBV5-1	.	TGCGCCAGCAGCTTGGGTGGGGGCTACAATGAGCAGTTCTTC	CASSLGGGYNEQFF
TRBD2	TRBJ2-1	TRBV27	.	TGTGCCAGCAGTCCCCGGACTAGCGGCAATGAGCAGTTCTTC	CASSPRTSGNEQFF
.	TRBJ2-2	TRBV7-3	.	TGTGCCAGCAGCCGCTCGGTCGGGGGGGAGCTGTTTTTT	CASSRSVGGELFF
TRBD2	TRBJ2-2	TRBV11-2	.	TGTGCCAGCAGCAGAGGGCGGGAGTCCGGGGAGCTGTTTTTT	CASSRGRESGELFF
TRBD1	TRBJ2-2	TRBV9	.	TGTGCCAGCAGCGCCGGGACAGATAACACCGGGGAGCTGTTTTTT	CASSAGTDNTGELFF
TRBD2	TRBJ2-1	TRBV15	.	TGTGCCACCAGATCTAGCGGGAACTACAATGAGCAGTTCTTC	CATRSSGNYNEQFF
.	TRBJ1-1	TRBV14	few	TGTGCCAGCGGGAACTCTGTGGAAATGAACACTGAAGCTTTCTTT	CASGNSVEMNTEAFF
.	TRBJ2-7	TRBV7-8	.	TGTGCCAGCAGGGCGGACATCCCTTCCTACGAGCAGTACTTC	CASRADIPSYEQYF
TRBD1	TRBJ1-3	TRBV7-9	.	TGTGCCAGCAGGGGGACAGGGGGCGCTTCTGGAAACACCATATATTTT	CASRGTGGASGNTIYF
TRBD1	TRBJ1-5	TRBV29-1	few	TGCAGCGTTGGGGACAGGGGTAGCAATCAGCCCCAGCATTTT	CSVGDRGSNQPQHF
TRBD2	TRBJ2-3	TRBV5-1	.	TGCGCCAGCAGCTCCTCGACTAGCGGGGGGGGAGTCCCGCAGTATTTT	CASSSSTSGGGVPQYF
.	TRBJ2-5	TRBV28	once	TGTGCCAGCAGCCGGGACCCGACGGTCCAAGAGACCCAGTACTTC	CASSRDPTVQETQYF
TRBD2	TRBJ2-3	TRBV5-4	.	TGTGCCAGCAGCGGACTAGCGGGAGGGTACGGGGATACGCAGTATTTT	CASSGLAGGYGDTQYF
.	TRBJ1-2	TRBV9	.	TGTGCCAGCAGCGAGCACTTTCAGGGCGCATATGGCTACACCTTC	CASSEHFQGAYGYTF
.	TRBJ2-7	TRBV6-1	.	TGTGCCAGCGGTCAGGTCAGGACATCCTACGAGCAGTACTTC	CASGQVRTSYEQYF
TRBD1	TRBJ1-5	TRBV7-8	.	TGTGCCAGCGGCCGGGACAGGGTGTTCCACAATCAGCCCCAGCATTTT	CASGRDRVFHNQPQHF
.	TRBJ1-1	TRBV7-6	.	TGTGCCAGCAGCGGGTGGGGAACTGAAGCTTTCTTT	CASSGWGTEAFF
.	TRBJ1-4	TRBV9	.	TGTGCCAGCAGCGTAACTCCAACTAATGAAAAACTGTTTTTT	CASSVTPTNEKLFF
TRBD1	TRBJ2-3	TRBV5-1	.	TGCGCCAGCAGCAGGGACAGCCCGAACACAGATACGCAGTATTTT	CASSRDSPNTDTQYF
TRBD2	TRBJ2-5	TRBV11-2	.	TGTGCCAGCAGCTTTACTAGCGGGAGTCAAGAGACCCAGTACTTC	CASSFTSGSQETQYF
.	TRBJ2-7	TRBV5-4	.	TGTGCCAGCAGCGTCGGGGGATCCGCCTACGAGCAGTACTTC	CASSVGGSAYEQYF
.	TRBJ1-2	TRBV9	.	TGTGCCAGCAGCGTAGCAGACGCCCATGACTATGGCTACACCTTC	CASSVADAHDYGYTF
TRBD1	TRBJ1-5	TRBV30	.	TGTGCCTGGAGTGATGGGACAGGGAACAATCAGCCCCAGCATTTT	CAWSDGTGNNQPQHF
TRBD2	TRBJ2-3	TRBV18	.	TGTGCCAGCTCCCTAAGGCTGAGCGGGGGGCTCGGCACAGATACGCAGTATTTT	CASSLRLSGGLGTDTQYF
.	TRBJ1-2	TRBV7-8	.	TGTGCCAGCAGCCCAAGGGATCGGGGGAGGAAGGGCTACACCTTC	CASSPRDRGRKGYTF
.	TRBJ2-5	TRBV9	.	TGTGCCAGCAGCGTAGTATCGGGAGCGAAGACCCAGTACTTC	CASSVVSGAKTQYF
TRBD2	TRBJ2-1	TRBV5-1	.	TGCGCCAGCAGCTGGAGGACTAGCGGGTACGGATACAATGAGCAGTTCTTC	CASSWRTSGYGYNEQFF
.	TRBJ2-7	TRBV30	few	TGTGCCTGGAGTGGTCTAGGCCAAGACGAGCAGTACTTC	CAWSGLGQDEQYF
.	TRBJ2-7	TRBV5-6	.	TGTGCCAGCAGCTTGGGGCCCAGGGGACCCTACGAGCAGTACTTC	CASSLGPRGPYEQYF
.	TRBJ1-1	TRBV5-6	.	TGTGCCAGCAGCTTGGTCAGCATGCCTGAAGCTTTCTTT	CASSLVSMPEAFF
.	TRBJ2-5	TRBV5-1	.	TGCGCCAGCAGCTTGACAGCGGCGGCAAAAGAGACCCAGTACTTC	CASSLTAAAKETQYF
.	TRBJ2-1	TRBV7-3	once	TGTGCCAGCAGCTTAACGGGCAGGGGCAGGGATGAGCAGTTCTTC	CASSLTGRGRDEQFF
TRBD1	TRBJ1-5	TRBV6-1	.	TGTGCCAGCAGTGTAACCGGACAGGGACGCGGACAGCCCCAGCATTTT	CASSVTGQGRGQPQHF
.	TRBJ1-6	TRBV25-1	.	TGTGCCAGCACCCCCGCAGGTCACAATTCACCCCTCCACTTT	CASTPAGHNSPLHF
TRBD1	TRBJ2-5	TRBV2	.	TGTGCCAGCAGACACGACAGGGGCGAGTTGACCCAGTACTTC	CASRHDRGELTQYF
.	TRBJ2-2	TRBV7-9	.	TGTGCCAGCAGCTTATCCACCGGGGAGCTGTTTTTT	CASSLSTGELFF
.	TRBJ2-1	TRBV14	.	TGTGCCAGCAGCCAGGCCCGGGGAAACAGGGTGTACAATGAGCAGTTCTTC	CASSQARGNRVYNEQFF
TRBD2	TRBJ2-3	TRBV19	.	TGTGCCAGTAGTAGGACCTGGGTCGGACTAGCGAATACGCAGTATTTT	CASSRTWVGLANTQYF
.	TRBJ1-5	TRBV30	.	TGTGCCTGGAGTGCAGGACAGACTAGCAATCAGCCCCAGCATTTT	CAWSAGQTSNQPQHF
.	TRBJ2-1	TRBV7-3	.	TGTGCCAGCAGCCGCGGCCGCTCCTACAATGAGCAGTTCTTC	CASSRGRSYNEQFF
.	TRBJ2-3	TRBV29-1	.	TGCAGCGCTTCTCTCACAGATACGCAGTATTTT	CSASLTDTQYF
TRBD2	TRBJ2-3	TRBV5-1	.	TGCGCCAGCAGCCACCGGACTAGCGGGAGAAGCGATACGCAGTATTTT	CASSHRTSGRSDTQYF
.	TRBJ1-4	TRBV19	.	TGTGCCAGTAGTAGACCAACTAATGAAAAACTGTTTTTT	CASSRPTNEKLFF
TRBD1	TRBJ2-1	TRBV19	.	TGTGCCAGTCTTCCCCGGGACAGGGGGCGTAATGAGCAGTTCTTC	CASLPRDRGRNEQFF
.	TRBJ2-3	TRBV29-1	once	TGCAGCGCATCCGGGACTGACTTCACCGATACGCAGTATTTT	CSASGTDFTDTQYF
.	TRBJ1-2	TRBV30	.	TGTGCCTGGAGATCGGGGGCCGGCTACACCTTC	CAWRSGAGYTF
TRBD2	TRBJ2-1	TRBV10-2	.	TGCGCCAGCAGTGAGATCCCCGGCGTAGCGGGGGGGAATGAGCAGTTCTTC	CASSEIPGVAGGNEQFF
TRBD2	TRBJ2-2	TRBV2	.	TGTGCCAGCAGCGGGGGACTAGCGGGACCGAACACCGGGGAGCTGTTTTTT	CASSGGLAGPNTGELFF
.	TRBJ1-6	TRBV27	.	TGTGCCAGCAGTTTATGGGGCAATGCCGGATCACCCCTCCACTTT	CASSLWGNAGSPLHF